The 4 T cell receptor beta chains below all came from one sample that was sequenced in a study of graft-versus-host responses after intestinal transplantation. These receptors' antigens are unknown. Profiled with immunoSEQ multiplex PCR; TCRdb holds only in-frame clones, not every one. The sample holds over 90,000 clones, 91% seen once. The sample consisted of unstimulated CD4+ T cells sorted from spleen or lymph node cells, taken before transplant. These receptors all stem from a human donor who was the organ donor for an intestinal transplant.

The rearrangement links TRBV5-4 to TRBJ1-4, with 8 bases matching TRBD1. Trimming removed 0 bases from V and 3 bases from J; junction bases left unmatched: 1. Germline V CDR1 and CDR2: SGHNT, YYREEE (reference sequence). The CDR3 extends over 15 amino acids. CDR3 sequence: CASSLGTGPNEKLFF. CDR3 nucleotides: TGTGCCAGCAGCTTGGGGACAGGGCCTAATGAAAAACTGTTTTTT.

The chain is built from TRBV6-1 and TRBJ2-7, with TRBD1 matching over 7 bases. Unmatched junction bases numbered 9, after V lost 4 bases and J lost 6 bases. Germline CDR1 reads MNHNS; CDR2 reads SASEGT. The length of the CDR3 is 14 residues. The CDR3 nucleotides are TGTGCCAGCAGTGGCAAGACAGGGAATGGCGAGCAGTACTTC. It is translated as CASSGKTGNGEQYF.

This chain uses TRBV6-6 with TRBJ2-5, with a weak D call TRBD2 (6 bases). Trimming removed 7 bases at V and 5 bases at J, with 14 bases between. This CDR3 comprises 13 residues. Germline V gene data show CDR1 as MNHNY and CDR2 as SVGAGI (reference sequence). The CDR3 sequence is CASTSAGGETQYF. The CDR3 coding sequence is TGTGCCAGCACCTCGGCAGGAGGGGAGACCCAGTACTTC.

The chain joins TRBV7-2 to TRBJ2-5; D unresolved. V gave up 1 base and J gave up 5 bases, with 11 bases separating them. This CDR3 region has 14 residues. Germline V gives CDR1 SGHTA, CDR2 FQGNSA. CDR3 in amino acids: CASSLVVVLETQYF. The CDR3 region has the DNA TGTGCCAGCAGCTTAGTGGTAGTGTTGGAGACCCAGTACTTC.